One and the same sample provided the 29 T cell receptor beta chains below, sequenced in a study of ipilimumab plus nivolumab after autologous stem cell transplantation. The repertoire was sequenced with immunoSEQ multiplex PCR; TCRdb's copy has only in-frame clones and lacks some. Counted here are 22,000 or so clones, less than 85% occurring once; the ten biggest clones make up around 25%. Sequenced material: PBMCs, taken in a trial of ipilimumab plus nivolumab as post-transplant consolidation. These receptors all stem from a male donor with diffuse large B-cell lymphoma.

This sequence joins TRBV10-3 and TRBJ2-5; no reliable D call. Germline values: CDR1 ENHRY, CDR2 SYGVKD. V was shortened by 4 bases and J by 0 bases, with 6 bases between the two germline ends. The CDR3 spans 13 residues. The DNA for the CDR3 is TGTGCCATCAGTGGGCCGGACCAAGAGACCCAGTACTTC. It yields the protein CAISGPDQETQYF.

V is TRBV30 and J is TRBJ2-1, with 7 bases that match TRBD2. Germline V CDR1 and CDR2: GTSNPN, SVGIG (reference sequence). The CDR3 consists of 16 residues. V gave up 0 bases and J gave up 5 bases; unmatched junction bases: 10. The chain's CDR3 is CAWSVPGGRVHNEQFF. The CDR3 nucleotides are TGTGCCTGGAGTGTACCCGGCGGGAGAGTCCACAATGAGCAGTTCTTC.

The chain links TRBV7-9 to TRBJ2-3; TRBD1 is a possible D gene (5 bases). V shed 5 bases and J shed 5 bases, with 17 bases lying between them. The V gene's germline CDR1 is SEHNR and CDR2 FQNEAQ (reference sequence). The CDR3 runs 15 residues. CDR3 sequence (DNA): TGTGCCAGCAGCCCGACAGTATTAGGTAAAGATACGCAGTATTTT. Amino acid sequence: CASSPTVLGKDTQYF.

This clone turned up a few times. The chain recombines TRBV6-1 with TRBJ2-7; 8 bases are a match to TRBD1. This CDR3 has 15 residues. Unmatched junction bases numbered 9, after V lost 7 bases and J lost 1 base. Germline V CDR1 and CDR2: MNHNS, SASEGT. CDR3 in DNA: TGTGCCAGCATTTCCTACACAGGGGGGTCCTACGAGCAGTACTTC. This codes for CASISYTGGSYEQYF.

For this clone: A read error is likely, as this CDR3 ends without the conserved phenylalanine or tryptophan. The limits of the CDR3 on the DNA are not certain, so only TCRdb's listed CDR3 is given. The chain is built from TRBV14 and TRBJ1-1; the D call of TRBD1 is as the table states it, not checked on the DNA. Germline CDR1 SGHDN, CDR2 FVKESK. From its first to its last residue, the CDR3 has 11 amino acids. The chain's CDR3 is CASSQGVQGTE.

The chain uses TRBV6-5 and TRBJ2-2, with TRBD1 as a possible D gene (5 bases). CDR1 and CDR2 (germline): MNHEY, SVGAGI. V was pared by 6 bases and J by 7 bases, with 12 bases between. CDR3 length: 13 residues. The CDR3 sequence is CASSTQGDGELFF. CDR3 nucleotides: TGTGCCAGCAGCACTCAGGGTGACGGGGAGCTGTTTTTT.

The chain recombines TRBV14 with TRBJ2-1, with 7 nucleotides matching TRBD1. The V gene's germline CDR1 is SGHDN and CDR2 FVKESK. With 4 bases clipped from V and 12 bases from J, the junction kept 6 bases outside the gene matches. The CDR3 is made up of 12 amino acids. Here the CDR3 reads CASSPVTGLQFF. The CDR3 coding sequence is TGTGCCAGCAGCCCAGTGACAGGGTTGCAGTTCTTC.

The rearrangement links TRBV5-1 to TRBJ2-3; D gene unclear. The CDR3 is made up of 15 amino acids. CDR1 SGHRS and CDR2 YFSETQ come from the germline V gene. The germline V and J ends were trimmed by 4 bases and 1 base, with 13 bases remaining between them. The CDR3, as DNA: TGCGCCAGCAGCGGTGGGTCTTGGGGCACAGATACGCAGTATTTT. Residues: CASSGGSWGTDTQYF.

V usage is TRBV4-1 and J usage is TRBJ2-5, with 10 bases identical to TRBD2. TRBJ2-7 explains the end of the DNA better; the J call may be wrong. This CDR3 contains 15 residues. The germline CDR1 and CDR2 sequences are MGHRA and YSYEKL. CDR3 in DNA: TGCGCCAGCAGCCTCGCCGGGACTAGCGAGTACGAGCAGTACTTC. It specifies CASSLAGTSEYEQYF.

This chain joins TRBV11-1 and TRBJ1-4, with D unresolved. Germline values: CDR1 SGHAT, CDR2 FQDESV (reference sequence). The CDR3 spans 14 residues. V lost 5 bases, J lost 4 bases, and 11 bases lay in between. CDR3 nucleotides: TGTGCCAGCAGCCGGACGGTGGTTAATGAAAAACTGTTTTTT. This encodes CASSRTVVNEKLFF.

Concerning this clone: A read error may account for a junction end that differs from germline. Other DNA sequences in this sample translate to the same CDR3. The chain combines TRBV27 with TRBJ1-5; unclear D gene. The length of the CDR3 is 14 residues. Per germline, CDR1 MNHEY and CDR2 SMNVEV (reference sequence). CDR3 sequence (DNA): TGTGCCAGCAGTTTGGGTGTAGGCAATCAGCCACAGCATTTT. It codes for CASSLGVGNQPQHF.

This clone was seen once. The chain couples TRBV28 to TRBJ2-1; the D gene is possibly TRBD2 (6 bases). In germline, CDR1 is MDHEN, CDR2 SYDVKM. The CDR3 runs to 10 residues. The CDR3 loop is CATRYNEQFF. The CDR3 DNA reads TGTGCGACTAGGTACAATGAGCAGTTCTTC. The entire variable domain, with the rest obtained from reference TRBV28 and TRBJ2-1, is as follows: DVKVTQSSRYLVKRTGEKVFLECVQDMDHENMFWYRQDPGLGLRLIYFSYDVKMKEKGDIPEGYSVSREKKERFSLILESASTNQTSMYLCATRYNEQFFGPGTRLTVL.

This clone was seen just once. The gene calls are TRBV5-4 and TRBJ2-5; 12 bases line up with TRBD2. J was trimmed by 6 bases and V by 4 bases; bases with no gene match: 4. CDR1 and CDR2 from the germline V gene are SGHNT and YYREEE (reference sequence). The CDR3 is 14 residues long. CDR3 loop: CASSETSGGKTQYF. In DNA form, the CDR3 reads TGTGCCAGCAGCGAGACTAGCGGGGGTAAGACCCAGTACTTC.

The rearrangement uses TRBV19 and TRBJ2-7; 7 bases match TRBD1. Germline-derived CDR1 and CDR2 are LNHDA and SQIVND (reference sequence). Losses at the gene ends were 7 bases for V and 7 bases for J; bases not matched to a gene: 7. CDR3 length: 12 residues. CDR3 nucleotides: TGTGCCAGTAACCACATACAGGGGGAGCAGTACTTC. Translated: CASNHIQGEQYF.

The J gene is TRBJ1-1, the V gene TRBV6-1, with D perhaps TRBD1 (6 bases). Looked up from germline, CDR1 is MNHNS and CDR2 is SASEGT. Deletions cut 6 bases from V and 0 bases from J, with 11 bases between. The CDR3 loop spans 14 amino acids. DNA of the CDR3: TGTGCCAGCAGATGGACAGCTATGAACACTGAAGCTTTCTTT. Protein product: CASRWTAMNTEAFF.

The chain recombines TRBV2 with TRBJ1-5, with a weak D call TRBD1 (5 bases). The CDR3 contains 13 residues. The V end was cut by 6 bases, the J end by 5 bases, with 11 bases between. In germline, CDR1 is SNHLY, CDR2 FYNNEI. The chain's CDR3 is CASRGTGDQPQHF. Written as DNA, the CDR3 is TGTGCCAGCAGGGGGACTGGGGATCAGCCCCAGCATTTT.

The V call is TRBV9, the J call TRBJ2-5; TRBD1 aligns across 7 bases. Trimming at V came to 4 bases and at J to 4 bases, leaving 10 bases not matched to a gene. Germline V gives CDR1 SGDLS, CDR2 YYNGEE. The CDR3 contains 15 residues. Here the CDR3 reads CASSRTQGFIETQYF. The CDR3 DNA reads TGTGCCAGCAGCCGCACACAGGGGTTTATAGAGACCCAGTACTTC.

The CDR3 here is CASSPPGAQASQYF. The CDR3 DNA reads as TGTGCCAGCAGCCCACCAGGAGCCCAAGCATCGCAGTACTTC. This sequence joins TRBV4-2 and TRBJ2-5; D gene unclear. The CDR3 loop spans 14 amino acids. The germline CDR1 and CDR2 sequences are LGHNA and YNFKEQ. V shed 4 bases and J shed 11 bases, with 20 bases lying between them.

CDR3 sequence: CAIRSDSPLGYGYTF. CDR3 bases: TGTGCCATCAGGTCGGACAGTCCCCTGGGCTATGGCTACACCTTC. The chain recombines TRBV10-3 with TRBJ1-2; TRBD1 is a possible D gene (6 bases). The germline CDR1 and CDR2 sequences are ENHRY and SYGVKD. The V end lost 6 bases, the J end lost 4 bases, and 18 bases lay between the germline ends. This CDR3 spans 15 amino acids.

CDR3 protein: CAWRPPPGSTDTQYF. The CDR3 nucleotides read TGTGCCTGGAGGCCCCCCCCCGGCTCCACAGATACGCAGTATTTT. The rearrangement links TRBV30 to TRBJ2-3; unclear D gene. The V and J ends lost 3 bases and 2 bases respectively, with 15 bases between them. The CDR3 totals 15 residues. Germline V gene data show CDR1 as GTSNPN and CDR2 as SVGIG (reference sequence).

Details on this clone: This may stem from a read error, because a much larger clone lies one nucleotide away. The rearrangement uses TRBV14 and TRBJ2-7; D unresolved. V was pared by 1 base and J by 3 bases, with 7 bases between. Germline CDR1 SGHDN, CDR2 FVKESK. This CDR3 spans 13 amino acids. The CDR3 region has the DNA TGTGCCAGCAGCCAAGGGAGTCACTACGAGCAGTACTTC. This encodes CASSQGSHYEQYF.

This chain connects TRBV5-1 to TRBJ1-1; the match to TRBD1 covers 7 bases. This CDR3 has 14 residues. After removal of 4 bases from V and 1 base from J, the junction contained 4 bases not matched to a gene. The germline CDR1 and CDR2 sequences are SGHRS and YFSETQ. The CDR3 protein is CASSPGQENTEAFF. As DNA, the CDR3 is TGCGCCAGCAGCCCCGGACAGGAGAACACTGAAGCTTTCTTT.

A few counts support this clone. The chain uses TRBV30 and TRBJ2-5; TRBD2 matches at 15 bases. CDR1 is GTSNPN, CDR2 SVGIG, per germline (reference sequence). CDR3 length: 17 residues. V was clipped by 3 bases and J by 4 bases; unmatched bases: 9. In DNA, the CDR3 is TGTGCCTGGAGCCCTGGGACTAGCGGGAGGCTGGGAGAGACCCAGTACTTC. Protein product: CAWSPGTSGRLGETQYF.

The chain is built from TRBV5-1 and TRBJ1-1; D may be TRBD1 (5 bases). The germline V gene has CDR1 SGHRS and CDR2 YFSETQ. The V end lost 0 bases, the J end lost 0 bases, and 9 bases lay between the germline ends. The CDR3 contains 15 residues. This CDR3 reads CASSLGSGLNTEAFF. The CDR3 nucleotides are TGCGCCAGCAGCTTGGGGTCGGGGCTGAACACTGAAGCTTTCTTT. Full variable domain (missing parts from reference TRBV5-1 and TRBJ1-1): KAGVTQTPRYLIKTRGQQVTLSCSPISGHRSVSWYQQTPGQGLQFLFEYFSETQRNKGNFPGRFSGRQFSNSRSEMNVSTLELGDSALYLCASSLGSGLNTEAFFGQGTRLTVV.

The CDR3 DNA is TGTGCCAGCAGCTCGGGGTACAGCTACAATGAGCAGTTCTTC. It encodes CASSSGYSYNEQFF. The chain uses TRBV7-8 and TRBJ2-1; a weak D match, TRBD2 (5 bases). The germline V gene has CDR1 SGHVS and CDR2 FQNEAQ. The CDR3 consists of 14 residues. With 4 bases removed from V and 3 bases from J, the gap between germline ends came to 10 bases.

The rearrangement links TRBV5-1 to TRBJ1-2; D call uncertain. V lost 0 bases, J lost 5 bases, and 14 bases lay in between. CDR3 length: 15 amino acids. Germline loops: CDR1 SGHRS, CDR2 YFSETQ. CDR3 protein: CASSLGETPLYGYTF. As DNA, the CDR3 is TGCGCCAGCAGCTTGGGAGAGACTCCCTTATATGGCTACACCTTC.

This chain uses TRBV5-6 with TRBJ2-5, with 7 bases identical to TRBD1. This CDR3 region has 15 residues. Germline loops: CDR1 SGHDT, CDR2 YYEEEE. The junction had 9 bases not matched to a gene; V was cut back by 2 bases and J by 5 bases. CDR3 sequence (DNA): TGTGCCAGCAGCTTAACACTAGGGGGCAGGGAGACCCAGTACTTC. Translating it yields CASSLTLGGRETQYF.

This clone was detected a few times. CDR3 sequence reads: CASSQVPAGGLNTGELFF. CDR3 DNA: TGTGCCAGCAGCCAAGTTCCAGCGGGGGGGCTGAACACCGGGGAGCTGTTTTTT. The chain couples TRBV4-2 to TRBJ2-2; 10 positions agree with TRBD2. Germline-derived CDR1 and CDR2 are LGHNA and YNFKEQ. The ends lost 1 base at V and 1 base at J; junction bases unmatched: 6. The CDR3 has 18 amino acids.

This clone was detected a few times. The chain is built from TRBV30 and TRBJ1-2; D might be TRBD1 (5 bases). Germline CDR1 reads GTSNPN; CDR2 reads SVGIG (reference sequence). The V end lost 0 bases, the J end lost 4 bases, and 15 bases lay between the germline ends. CDR3 length: 15 amino acids. DNA of the CDR3: TGTGCCTGGAGTGTACCCCAATGGGGGGGCTATGGCTACACCTTC. Translating gives CAWSVPQWGGYGYTF.